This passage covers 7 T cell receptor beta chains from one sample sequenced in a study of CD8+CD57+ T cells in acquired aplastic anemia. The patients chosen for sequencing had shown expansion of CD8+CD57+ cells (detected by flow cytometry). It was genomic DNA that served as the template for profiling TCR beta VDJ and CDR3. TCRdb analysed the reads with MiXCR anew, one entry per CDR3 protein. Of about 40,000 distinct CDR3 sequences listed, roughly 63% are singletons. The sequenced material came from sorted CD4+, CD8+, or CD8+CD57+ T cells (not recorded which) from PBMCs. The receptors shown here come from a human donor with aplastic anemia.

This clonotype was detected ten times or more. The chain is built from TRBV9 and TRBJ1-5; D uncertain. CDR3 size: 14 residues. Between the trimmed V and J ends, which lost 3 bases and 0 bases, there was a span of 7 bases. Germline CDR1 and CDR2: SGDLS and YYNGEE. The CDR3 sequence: CASSDPDSNQPQHF. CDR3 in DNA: TGTGCCAGCAGCGACCCGGATAGCAATCAGCCCCAGCATTTT.

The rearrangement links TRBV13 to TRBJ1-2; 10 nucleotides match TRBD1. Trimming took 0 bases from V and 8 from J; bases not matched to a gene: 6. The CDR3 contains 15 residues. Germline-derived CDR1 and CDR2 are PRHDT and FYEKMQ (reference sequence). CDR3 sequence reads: CASSLGPGTGVGYTF. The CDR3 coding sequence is TGTGCCAGCAGCTTAGGCCCCGGGACAGGGGTCGGCTACACCTTC. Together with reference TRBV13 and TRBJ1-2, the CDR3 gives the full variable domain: AAGVIQSPRHLIKEKRETATLKCYPIPRHDTVYWYQQGPGQDPQFLISFYEKMQSDKGSIPDRFSAQQFSDYHSELNMSSLELGDSALYFCASSLGPGTGVGYTFGSGTRLTVV.

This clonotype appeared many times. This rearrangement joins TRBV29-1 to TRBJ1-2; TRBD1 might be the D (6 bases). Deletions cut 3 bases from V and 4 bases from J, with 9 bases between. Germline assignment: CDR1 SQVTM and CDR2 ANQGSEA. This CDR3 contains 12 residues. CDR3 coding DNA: TGCAGCGTTGAGGGGGCATCCTATGGCTACACCTTC. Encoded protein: CSVEGASYGYTF. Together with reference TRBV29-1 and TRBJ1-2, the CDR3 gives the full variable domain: SAVISQKPSRDICQRGTSLTIQCQVDSQVTMMFWYRQQPGQSLTLIATANQGSEATYESGFVIDKFPISRPNLTFSTLTVSNMSPEDSSIYLCSVEGASYGYTFGSGTRLTVV.

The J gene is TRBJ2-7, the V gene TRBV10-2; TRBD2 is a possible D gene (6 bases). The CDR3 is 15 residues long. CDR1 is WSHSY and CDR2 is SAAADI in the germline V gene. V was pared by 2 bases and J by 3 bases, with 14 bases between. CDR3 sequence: CASSERRGWDYEQYF. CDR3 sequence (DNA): TGCGCCAGCAGTGAGCGACGGGGGTGGGACTACGAGCAGTACTTC.

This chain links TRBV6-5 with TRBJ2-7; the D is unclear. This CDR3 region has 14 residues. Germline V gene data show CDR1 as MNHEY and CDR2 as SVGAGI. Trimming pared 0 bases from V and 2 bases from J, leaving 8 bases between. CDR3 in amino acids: CASSYSRTAYEQYF. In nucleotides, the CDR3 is TGTGCCAGCAGTTACTCCAGAACCGCCTACGAGCAGTACTTC.

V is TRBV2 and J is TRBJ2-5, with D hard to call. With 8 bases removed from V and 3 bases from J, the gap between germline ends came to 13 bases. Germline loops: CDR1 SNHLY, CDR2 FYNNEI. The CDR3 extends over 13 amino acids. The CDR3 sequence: CASEWGGEETQYF. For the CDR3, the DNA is TGTGCCAGCGAGTGGGGTGGAGAAGAGACCCAGTACTTC.

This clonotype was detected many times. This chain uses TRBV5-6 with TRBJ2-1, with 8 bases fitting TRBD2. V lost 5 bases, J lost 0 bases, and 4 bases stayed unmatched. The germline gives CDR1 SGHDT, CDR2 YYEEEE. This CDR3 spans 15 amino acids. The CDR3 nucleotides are TGTGCCAGCAGTCCGGGGGGGAGCTCCTACAATGAGCAGTTCTTC. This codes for CASSPGGSSYNEQFF.